These T cell receptor beta chains were read from a single sample in a study of OX40 agonist ivuxolimab in advanced cancers. The table came from immunoSEQ multiplex PCR; TCRdb's copy has only in-frame clones and leaves some out. The table records 98,000 or so clones, approximately 90% of them present only once. This specimen consisted of CD4+ or CD8+ T cells sorted from blood, obtained in a trial of the OX40 agonist ivuxolimab. The receptors derive from an adult with an advanced solid tumor such as melanoma, head and neck, liver or kidney cancer. Both conserved end residues are part of each CDR3. Clone size, where shown, is once, few, many, or a class for clones that have expanded.

TRBJ2-1 | few | TRBV29-1 | CSVDFGPNEQFF
TRBJ2-5 | . | TRBV7-7 | CASSGGETQYF
TRBJ1-2 | . | TRBV6-1 | CASSEAGVDSSRGYTF
TRBJ2-3 | . | TRBV27 | CASSPAGGSPDTQYF
TRBJ2-3 | . | TRBV10-3 | CAISGGTSDYTDTQYF
TRBJ1-1 | . | TRBV2 | CASSDDGGTAEAFF
TRBJ2-1 | . | TRBV5-1 | CASSPPLADNEQFF
TRBJ1-1 | . | TRBV5-4 | CASSPPGVLNTEAFF
TRBJ1-2 | . | TRBV7-2 | CASSPAGIGHGYTF
TRBJ2-1 | . | TRBV7-9 | CASSREDEQFF